These 15 T cell receptor beta chains came from one sample sequenced in a study of T cells in women clearing cervical HPV infection. TCRdb's table, derived via immunoSEQ multiplex PCR, lists solely in-frame clones and lacks some. This repertoire comprises some 23,000 clones; its ten largest clones make up roughly 25%. The sample consisted of blood buffy coat. The source of these receptors is a woman between 18 and 70 years old with a cervical HPV16 infection that either progressed to CIN3+ or cleared (not recorded which).

To note about this clone: The read halts 3 residues ahead of the CDR3 end, with the missing end drawn from the germline J gene. The chain links TRBV5-1 to TRBJ2-3; D is unresolved. The CDR3 loop spans 15 amino acids. Germline V CDR1 and CDR2: SGHRS, YFSETQ. The germline V and J ends were trimmed by 0 bases and 2 bases, with 10 bases remaining between them. CDR3 amino acids: CASSLGGLLTDTQYF. The CDR3 bases that were read are TGCGCCAGCAGCTTGGGTGGCCTCCTCACAGATACG.

About this clone itself: The read ends 3 residues before the CDR3 terminus; that terminus is restored from the germline J gene. The chain combines TRBV5-6 with TRBJ1-1, with a weak D call TRBD1 (6 bases). Trimming stripped 2 bases from V and 5 bases from J, with 10 bases between. The CDR3 consists of 13 residues. The germline V gene encodes CDR1 SGHDT and CDR2 YYEEEE. The covered CDR3 bases are TGTGCCAGCAGCTTTCAGGGGTGGACTGAA. Protein sequence: CASSFQGWTE. The entire CDR3 protein reads CASSFQGWTEAFF.

Its frequency marks this clone as medium-sized. Read data end 3 residues before the CDR3 end; the end is taken from the germline J gene. V gene TRBV2 combines with J gene TRBJ1-1, with a tentative D call TRBD1 (5 bases). Germline loops: CDR1 SNHLY, CDR2 FYNNEI. Trimming removed 5 bases at V and 3 bases at J, with 10 bases between. The length of the CDR3 is 13 residues. The sequenced part of the CDR3 DNA is TGTGCCAGCAGTTTTGACAGCTACACTGAA. Protein: CASSFDSYTE. The whole CDR3 reads CASSFDSYTEAFF.

Turning to this clone: The CDR3 end is not reached by the read, which stops 3 residues before it; the germline J gene fills it in. The chain uses TRBV6-2 or TRBV6-3 and TRBJ2-3; 8 bases align to TRBD2. The V and J ends lost 2 bases and 5 bases, in that order; junction bases with no gene match: 6. The CDR3 contains 15 residues. Germline V gene lookup returns CDR1 MNHEY and CDR2 SVGEGT. CDR3 DNA (partial): TGTGCCAGCAGTTACGGCGGGGGGTATCTAGATACG. It specifies CASSYGGGYLDT. The whole CDR3 protein reads CASSYGGGYLDTQYF.

A note on this clone: The CDR3 end lies 3 residues beyond the end of the read and is filled in from the germline J gene. The J gene is TRBJ2-3, the V gene TRBV3-1 (or the pseudogene TRBV3-2); D is perhaps TRBD2 (6 bases). Trimming took 1 base from V and 2 from J, leaving 13 bases between them. The CDR3 consists of 16 residues. Germline loops: CDR1 LGHDT, CDR2 YNNKEL (reference sequence). The covered CDR3 bases are TGTGCCAGCAGCCAAGTGTTGGGGGGTGTCACAGATACG. This codes for CASSQVLGGVTDT. The full-length CDR3 reads as CASSQVLGGVTDTQYF.

In the case of this clone: The read terminates 3 residues before the CDR3 end, so the remaining end is supplied by the germline J gene. The J gene is TRBJ2-2, the V gene TRBV7-7; no definite D call. CDR3 length: 10 residues. The germline V gene encodes CDR1 SSHAT and CDR2 FNYEAQ (reference sequence). Trimming left V 10 bases short and J 2 bases short, with 2 bases between. CDR3 DNA (partial): TGTGCCATAAACACCGGGGAG. Its translation is CAINTGE. The entire CDR3 reads CAINTGELFF. Using reference TRBV7-7 and TRBJ2-2 for the parts outside the CDR3, the full variable domain is GAGVSQSPRYKVTKRGQDVTLRCDPISSHATLYWYQQALGQGPEFLTYFNYEAQPDKSGLPSDRFSAERPEGSISTLTIQRTEQRDSAMYRCAINTGELFFGEGSRLTVL.

Note on this clone: The read stops 3 residues short of the end of the CDR3; the missing end is completed from the germline J gene. V and J are TRBV2 and TRBJ2-6; 8 nucleotides agree with TRBD1. The CDR3 length is 15 residues. Per germline, CDR1 SNHLY and CDR2 FYNNEI. V was clipped by 6 bases and J by 0 bases; unmatched bases: 1. CDR3 bases read: TGTGCCAGCAGCGGACAGGGCTCTGGGGCCAACGTC. Protein product: CASSGQGSGANV. The CDR3 in its entirety is CASSGQGSGANVLTF.

About this clone: The DNA ends 3 residues before the CDR3 does, and the rest of the CDR3 is filled in from the germline J gene. The rearrangement joins TRBV16 to TRBJ1-2; D remains unclear. CDR3 length equals 12 residues. The V and J ends lost 2 bases and 4 bases respectively, with 5 bases between them. Germline V gives CDR1 KGHSY, CDR2 FQNENV. Partial CDR3 DNA: TGTGCCAGCAGCCAACGGGGCTATGGC. Encoded protein: CASSQRGYG. The entire CDR3 protein is CASSQRGYGYTF.

The CDR3: CASSGEGDEQYF. The sequenced part of the CDR3 DNA is TGTGCCAGCAGTGGGGAGGGGGACGAG. This chain joins TRBV2 and TRBJ2-7; D may be TRBD2 (7 bases). The CDR3 end falls 3 residues outside the read, so it is completed with the germline J gene. The CDR3 contains 12 residues. Between the trimmed V and J ends, which lost 4 bases and 5 bases, there was a span of 9 bases. In germline, CDR1 is SNHLY, CDR2 FYNNEI.

Concerning this clone: The read ends 3 residues before the CDR3 terminus; that terminus is restored from the germline J gene. This chain joins TRBV10-1 and TRBJ1-6; 7 nucleotides agree with TRBD1. The CDR3 totals 14 residues. With V trimmed by 2 bases and J by 7 bases, 2 bases remained unmatched. Per the germline V gene, CDR1 is WNHNN and CDR2 is SYGVQD (reference sequence). CDR3 amino acids: CASSEDRANSPLHF. The part of the CDR3 DNA that was read is TGCGCCAGCAGTGAGGACAGGGCCAATTCACCC.

As concerns this clone: The read finishes 3 residues shy of the CDR3 end, and the germline J gene is used to complete it. V and J are TRBV19 and TRBJ1-3, with 7 nucleotides matching TRBD1. The V and J ends lost 4 bases and 2 bases, in that order; junction bases with no gene match: 11. Germline V gene data show CDR1 as LNHDA and CDR2 as SQIVND (reference sequence). The CDR3 runs 17 residues. The CDR3 here is CASSKLTQGSPGNTIYF. The CDR3 DNA, read in part, is TGTGCCAGTAGTAAGCTGACACAGGGGTCGCCTGGAAACACC.

Note on this clone: The sequence runs out 3 residues before the end of the CDR3; the remainder is reconstructed from the germline J gene. The chain couples TRBV5-1 to TRBJ2-2; 11 nucleotides match TRBD1. Looked up from germline, CDR1 is SGHRS and CDR2 is YFSETQ. V trimming: 4 bases; J trimming: 6 bases; junction bases outside the gene matches: 5. The CDR3 runs 15 residues. The CDR3 loop is CASSPDRGRAGELFF. The DNA read from the CDR3 is TGCGCCAGCAGCCCGGACAGGGGGCGAGCCGGGGAG.

Concerning this clone itself: Read sequence stops 3 residues before the CDR3 end, and the germline J gene provides the missing end. V usage is TRBV28 and J usage is TRBJ2-6; possible D gene TRBD2, 7 bases. Germline lookup yields CDR1 MDHEN and CDR2 SYDVKM. The ends were cut back, 4 bases at V and 1 base at J, with 14 bases in the middle. This CDR3 region has 17 residues. The CDR3 spells CASSSGGARSGANVLTF. The sequenced part of the CDR3 DNA is TGTGCCAGCAGTTCTGGGGGGGCGAGATCTGGGGCCAACGTC.

As regards this clone: The read finishes 3 residues shy of the CDR3 end, and the germline J gene is used to complete it. The chain couples TRBV29-1 to TRBJ2-7, with a possible D match to TRBD1 (6 bases). Trimming pared 3 bases from V and 6 bases from J, leaving 15 bases between. The germline CDR1 and CDR2 sequences are SQVTM and ANQGSEA. The CDR3 spans 13 residues. The part of the CDR3 DNA that was read is TGCAGCGTTGAGACAGGAGAGTTAGGCGAG. Its protein is CSVETGELGE. The full CDR3 sequence reads CSVETGELGEQYF.

A note on this clone: The CDR3 end is not reached by the read, which stops 3 residues before it; the germline J gene fills it in. The chain links TRBV7-9 to TRBJ2-3; TRBD1 agrees at 7 bases. CDR1 and CDR2 from the germline V gene are SEHNR and FQNEAQ (reference sequence). The CDR3 is 15 residues long. This CDR3 reads CASSRGTAINQPQYF. Incomplete CDR3 DNA: TGTGCCAGCAGCCGAGGGACAGCTATCAATCAGCCG.